This TCR beta chain was identified during a study of OX40 agonist ivuxolimab in advanced cancers. Libraries were prepared by immunoSEQ multiplex PCR; TCRdb keeps only in-frame clonotypes and omits some of them. The repertoire includes fewer than 65,000 clones, around 88% of them detected once, and around 1.5% sits in the top ten. Sequenced here: CD4+ or CD8+ T cells sorted from blood, sampled in a trial of the OX40 agonist ivuxolimab. The sequence came from an adult with an advanced solid tumor such as melanoma, head and neck, liver or kidney cancer.

The CDR3 coding sequence is TGTGCCAGCAGTTTATCTTCTAGCGTTCCCTACAATGAGCAGTTCTTC. This codes for CASSLSSSVPYNEQFF. V usage is TRBV27 and J usage is TRBJ2-1, with D perhaps TRBD2 (6 bases). The germline CDR1 and CDR2 sequences are MNHEY and SMNVEV (reference sequence). V dropped 0 bases and J dropped 2 bases, with 11 bases sitting between them. The CDR3 loop spans 16 amino acids.